This T cell receptor (beta chain) was profiled in a study of blood T cell repertoires in COVID-19. CDR3 length equals 13 residues. Germline V gene sequence: CDR1 MNHEY, CDR2 SMNVEV (reference sequence). Trimming cost V 5 bases and J 4 bases, with 11 bases left between them. Clones were read by immunoSEQ multiplex PCR, and TCRdb kept only the in-frame ones, dropping some. The sample lists about 270,000 clones, roughly 83% seen once, with about 6% in the top ten. The sequence was collected from a woman older than 75 with COVID-19, enrolled during active disease. J is TRBJ1-2 and V is TRBV27; a weak D match, TRBD1 (6 bases). The sequencing input was peripheral blood. CDR3 sequence (DNA): TGTGCCAGCAGTACCCAGGGGCTCTATGGCTACACCTTC. Translating it yields CASSTQGLYGYTF.